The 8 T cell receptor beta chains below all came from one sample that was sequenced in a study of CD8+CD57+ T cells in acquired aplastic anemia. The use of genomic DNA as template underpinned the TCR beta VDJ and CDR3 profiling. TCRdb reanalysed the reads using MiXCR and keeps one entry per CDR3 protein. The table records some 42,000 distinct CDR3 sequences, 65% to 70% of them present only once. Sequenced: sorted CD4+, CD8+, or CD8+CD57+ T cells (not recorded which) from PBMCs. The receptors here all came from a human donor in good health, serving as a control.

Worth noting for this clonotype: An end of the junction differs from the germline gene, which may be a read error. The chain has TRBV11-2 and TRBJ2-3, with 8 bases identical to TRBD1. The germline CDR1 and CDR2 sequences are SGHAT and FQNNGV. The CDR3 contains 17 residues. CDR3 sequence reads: CASSLGDRGGTVDTQYF. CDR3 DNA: TGTGCCAGCAGTTTAGGAGACAGGGGAGGCACCGTGGATACGCAGTATTTT.

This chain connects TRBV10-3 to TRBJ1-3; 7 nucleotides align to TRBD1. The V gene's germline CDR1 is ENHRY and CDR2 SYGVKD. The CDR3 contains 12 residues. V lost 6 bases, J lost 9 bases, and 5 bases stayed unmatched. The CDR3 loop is CAIRRDSSTIYF. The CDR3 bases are TGTGCCATCAGGCGGGACAGTTCCACCATATATTTT.

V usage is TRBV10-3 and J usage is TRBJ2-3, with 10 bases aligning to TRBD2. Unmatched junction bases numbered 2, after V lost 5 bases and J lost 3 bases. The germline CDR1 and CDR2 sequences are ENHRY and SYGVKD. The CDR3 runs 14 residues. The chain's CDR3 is CAISLAGATDTQYF. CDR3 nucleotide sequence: TGTGCCATCAGTCTAGCGGGAGCAACAGATACGCAGTATTTT.

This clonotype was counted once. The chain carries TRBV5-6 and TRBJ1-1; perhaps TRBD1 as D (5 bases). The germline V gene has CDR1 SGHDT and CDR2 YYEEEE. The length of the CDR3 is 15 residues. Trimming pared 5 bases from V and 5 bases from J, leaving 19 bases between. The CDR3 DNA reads TGTGCCAGCAGTGAAGCTGGGCAGGGTGGTACTGAAGCTTTCTTT. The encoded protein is CASSEAGQGGTEAFF.

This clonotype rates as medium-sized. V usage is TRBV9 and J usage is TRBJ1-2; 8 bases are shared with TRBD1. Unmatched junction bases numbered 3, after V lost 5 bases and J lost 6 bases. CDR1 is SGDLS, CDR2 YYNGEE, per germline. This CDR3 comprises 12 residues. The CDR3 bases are TGTGCCAGCAGGACGACAGGGGATGGCTACACCTTC. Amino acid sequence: CASRTTGDGYTF.

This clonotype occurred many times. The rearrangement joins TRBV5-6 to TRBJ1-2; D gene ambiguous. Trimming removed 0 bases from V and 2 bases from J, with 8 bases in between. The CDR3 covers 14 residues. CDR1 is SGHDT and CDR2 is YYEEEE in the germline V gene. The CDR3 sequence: CASSLVGRNYGYTF. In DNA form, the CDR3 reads TGTGCCAGCAGCTTGGTTGGCAGGAACTATGGCTACACCTTC.

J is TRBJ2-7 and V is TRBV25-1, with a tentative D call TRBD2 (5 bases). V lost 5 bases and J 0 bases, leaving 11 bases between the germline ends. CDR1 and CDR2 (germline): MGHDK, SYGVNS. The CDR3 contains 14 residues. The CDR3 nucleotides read TGTGCCAGCAGTAACTCTGGGAGCTCCTACGAGCAGTACTTC. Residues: CASSNSGSSYEQYF.

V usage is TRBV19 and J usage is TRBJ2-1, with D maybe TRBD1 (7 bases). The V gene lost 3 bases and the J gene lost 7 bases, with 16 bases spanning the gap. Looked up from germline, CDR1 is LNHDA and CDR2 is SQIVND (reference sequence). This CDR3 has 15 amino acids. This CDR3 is CASSMEWAGGNEQFF. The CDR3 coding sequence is TGTGCCAGTAGTATGGAGTGGGCAGGGGGGAATGAGCAGTTCTTC. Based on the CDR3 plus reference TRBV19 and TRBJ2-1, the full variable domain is DGGITQSPKYLFRKEGQNVTLSCEQNLNHDAMYWYRQDPGQGLRLIYYSQIVNDFQKGDIAEGYSVSREKKESFPLTVTSAQKNPTAFYLCASSMEWAGGNEQFFGPGTRLTVL.